One sample yielded the 21 T cell receptor beta chains listed below, sequenced in a study of T cells in Graves' hyperthyroidism and ophthalmopathy. From RNA transcripts, TCR beta CDR3 regions were amplified. The study used the HTBI primer set for a first-round RT-PCR of the TCR CDR3. TCRdb redid the calling of the multiplex PCR reads with MiXCR, one entry per CDR3 protein. The data hold hundreds of thousands of distinct CDR3 sequences, with less than 20% observed a single time. The sample was blood. The receptors here all came from a man aged 35-49 years with Graves' ophthalmopathy.

Concerning this clonotype itself: At one boundary the junction diverges from the germline segment, which might be a read error. The chain has TRBV9 and TRBJ2-4; 11 bases map to TRBD2. CDR3 length: 14 residues. Germline assignment: CDR1 SGDLS and CDR2 YYNGEE. CDR3 amino acids: CATTSGGAKNTQYF. The CDR3 coding sequence is TGTGCCACAACTAGCGGGGGAGCCAAAAACACTCAGTACTTC.

The chain links TRBV14 to TRBJ1-2, with D maybe TRBD1 (6 bases). Germline assignment: CDR1 SGHDN and CDR2 FVKESK. V lost 3 bases and J lost 3, with 20 bases in between. This CDR3 comprises 17 residues. CDR3 coding DNA: TGTGCCAGCAGCCAGCTTAGCGCGGGGGCGCGTGACTATGGCTACACCTTC. Its protein product is CASSQLSAGARDYGYTF.

This chain uses TRBV7-8 with TRBJ2-3; 11 bases fit TRBD2. The CDR3 is 16 amino acids. Germline CDR1 is SGHVS and CDR2 is FQNEAQ. The V and J ends lost 4 bases and 6 bases, in that order; junction bases with no gene match: 9. CDR3 DNA sequence: TGTGCCAGCAGCTCCCCGTGGACTAGCGGGCGGGATACGCAGTATTTT. Translation gives CASSSPWTSGRDTQYF.

This clonotype came up many times. This chain connects TRBV2 to TRBJ2-1, with 11 nucleotides matching TRBD2. Trimming at V came to 4 bases and at J to 1 base, leaving 9 bases not matched to a gene. CDR1 and CDR2 from the germline V gene are SNHLY and FYNNEI. This CDR3 has 18 residues. The CDR3 reads CASSGPGTSGSSYNEQFF. The CDR3 coding sequence is TGTGCCAGCAGTGGCCCCGGGACTAGCGGCTCTTCCTACAATGAGCAGTTCTTC.

This clonotype was observed a handful of times. The chain is built from TRBV6-1 and TRBJ2-5; D gene unclear. The germline V and J ends were trimmed by 4 bases and 5 bases, with 11 bases remaining between them. The CDR3 covers 13 residues. Per germline, CDR1 MNHNS and CDR2 SASEGT. The CDR3 bases are TGTGCCAGCAGTGGCCTTCTAGGGGAGACCCAGTACTTC. Its translation is CASSGLLGETQYF.

This clonotype appeared many times. The chain has TRBV3-1 and TRBJ1-2; a weak D match, TRBD1 (5 bases). Trimming took 4 bases from V and 8 from J, leaving 11 bases between them. Looked up from germline, CDR1 is LGHDT and CDR2 is YNNKEL (reference sequence). The CDR3 length is 12 residues. DNA for the CDR3: TGTGCCAGCAGCCCGGGGGGAGGAGGCTACACCTTC. Encoded protein: CASSPGGGGYTF.

The chain recombines TRBV6-6 with TRBJ1-5; 8 positions agree with TRBD1. The germline gives CDR1 MNHNY, CDR2 SVGAGI (reference sequence). The CDR3 runs to 14 residues. Trimming removed 2 bases from V and 7 bases from J; junction bases left unmatched: 4. The DNA of the CDR3 is TGTGCCAGCAGTTACGACAGGGGAAGACAGCCCCAGCATTTT. This encodes CASSYDRGRQPQHF.

As regards this clonotype: This clone may be a read error of a much larger clone one base away. The gene calls are TRBV7-2 and TRBJ2-3; D not resolved. Trimming left V 4 bases short and J 2 bases short, with 4 bases between. Germline V CDR1 and CDR2: SGHTA, FQGNSA. The CDR3 has 12 amino acids. The CDR3 DNA reads TGTGCCAGCAGCTACTACACAGATACGCAGTATTTT. Encoded protein: CASSYYTDTQYF.

This clonotype was seen more than once but under ten times. V and J are TRBV9 and TRBJ2-7; D might be TRBD1 (6 bases). This CDR3 region has 15 residues. V dropped 4 bases and J dropped 2 bases, with 16 bases sitting between them. Germline V gene lookup returns CDR1 SGDLS and CDR2 YYNGEE. CDR3 sequence reads: CASSPRGTFTYEQYF. CDR3 DNA: TGTGCCAGCAGCCCTAGGGGGACGTTTACCTACGAGCAGTACTTC.

There are a few counts of this clonotype. The chain carries TRBV7-8 and TRBJ1-5; perhaps TRBD1 as D (5 bases). Trimming removed 5 bases at V and 7 bases at J, with 18 bases between. This CDR3 region has 15 residues. CDR1 and CDR2 from the germline V gene are SGHVS and FQNEAQ. CDR3: CASSPGRGGGQPQHF. For the CDR3, the DNA is TGTGCCAGCAGCCCAGGGCGGGGGGGAGGGCAGCCCCAGCATTTT.

This chain uses TRBV4-1 with TRBJ2-1, with 14 bases identical to TRBD2. This CDR3 is 17 amino acids long. The germline CDR1 and CDR2 sequences are MGHRA and YSYEKL. The trim removed 4 bases at V and 9 bases at J, leaving 11 bases unmatched. The DNA of the CDR3 is TGCGCCAGCAGCCCCCGGGGACTAGCGGGGGCCTCATCTGAGCAGTTCTTC. Protein: CASSPRGLAGASSEQFF.

The V call is TRBV12-5, the J call TRBJ1-1, with 10 nucleotides matching TRBD1. This CDR3 contains 14 residues. The J segment lost 4 bases and the V segment lost 5 bases, leaving 4 bases of the junction unmatched. Germline loops: CDR1 LGHNT, CDR2 FRNRAP. In DNA form, the CDR3 reads TGTGCTAGTGGTCCCCGGGACAGGGGCACTGAAGCTTTCTTT. Encoded protein: CASGPRDRGTEAFF.

This clonotype was found many times. J is TRBJ2-3 and V is TRBV7-6; TRBD2 agrees at 15 bases. This CDR3 is built from 18 residues. V trimming: 5 bases; J trimming: 0 bases; junction bases outside the gene matches: 6. Germline CDR1 is SGHVS and CDR2 is FNYEAQ. The DNA of the CDR3 is TGTGCCAGCAGCCCGGGACTAGCGGGAGGAGGTAGCACAGATACGCAGTATTTT. The encoded protein is CASSPGLAGGGSTDTQYF.

This clonotype was seen at least ten times. The chain links TRBV12-3 or TRBV12-4 to TRBJ2-5, with D possibly matching TRBD1 (5 bases). The germline V and J ends were trimmed by 2 bases and 4 bases, with 11 bases remaining between them. The CDR3 extends over 14 amino acids. CDR3 nucleotides: TGTGCCAGCAGTTTAACCAGGGTTCGAGAGACCCAGTACTTC. This codes for CASSLTRVRETQYF.

This clonotype was counted only a few times. The chain recombines TRBV20-1 with TRBJ1-5; D is perhaps TRBD1 (5 bases). The CDR3 contains 15 residues. Germline V gene sequence: CDR1 DFQATT, CDR2 SNEGSKA (reference sequence). The V gene lost 6 bases and the J gene lost 4 bases, with 19 bases spanning the gap. The CDR3 DNA reads as TGCAGTGCCGCCCCCCCTAGGGGCGATAATCAGCCCCAGCATTTT. Translation: CSAAPPRGDNQPQHF.

This clonotype was counted many times. The J gene is TRBJ1-2, the V gene TRBV6-1; TRBD1 matches 11 bases. V was pared by 2 bases and J by 4 bases, with 6 bases of the junction left unmatched. Germline V gene sequence: CDR1 MNHNS, CDR2 SASEGT. This CDR3 is built from 16 residues. Here the CDR3 reads CASSERTGGAGYGYTF. CDR3 coding DNA: TGTGCCAGCAGTGAAAGGACAGGGGGCGCAGGCTATGGCTACACCTTC.

This clonotype was observed at least ten times. The chain couples TRBV2 to TRBJ1-5; 9 nucleotides line up with TRBD1. With V trimmed by 8 bases and J by 5 bases, 4 bases remained unmatched. This CDR3 has 13 residues. Germline CDR1 is SNHLY and CDR2 is FYNNEI. CDR3 in amino acids: CASGDRVYQPQHF. Written as DNA, the CDR3 is TGTGCCAGCGGGGACAGGGTCTATCAGCCCCAGCATTTT.

The table lists this clonotype with many counts. The rearrangement joins TRBV12-3 or TRBV12-4 to TRBJ1-5, with D possibly TRBD1 on 5 matching bases. This CDR3 is built from 14 residues. Trimming removed 3 bases from V and 2 bases from J, with 8 bases in between. The CDR3 loop is CASSFRAGNQPQHF. DNA for the CDR3: TGTGCCAGCAGTTTCAGGGCCGGCAATCAGCCCCAGCATTTT.

J is TRBJ2-7 and V is TRBV7-9; 8 bases are a match to TRBD2. Germline V gene data show CDR1 as SEHNR and CDR2 as FQNEAQ (reference sequence). The V gene end was trimmed by 5 bases and the J gene end by 2 bases; junction bases not matched to a gene: 8. The CDR3 loop spans 15 amino acids. The CDR3 DNA reads as TGTGCCAGCAGCCCCGGCGGGAGGTATCCCTACGAGCAGTACTTC. Translating gives CASSPGGRYPYEQYF.

This clonotype was observed at least ten times. The chain's CDR3 is CASSRRSNYGYTF. CDR3 nucleotide sequence: TGTGCCAGCAGCCGACGGTCTAACTATGGCTACACCTTC. V gene TRBV3-1 combines with J gene TRBJ1-2; D ambiguous. This CDR3 comprises 13 residues. Trimming took off 4 bases at V and 0 bases at J, with 6 bases between the two ends. Germline CDR1 is LGHDT and CDR2 is YNNKEL (reference sequence).

This clonotype was picked up a small number of times. DNA for the CDR3: TGCAGTGCTAGACCTGCCCCAGGGAGCTGGATGAACGACGAGCAGTACTTC. It is translated as CSARPAPGSWMNDEQYF. The chain has TRBV20-1 and TRBJ2-7, with D perhaps TRBD1 or TRBD2 (5 bases each). The CDR3 sequence is 17 residues long. Looked up from germline, CDR1 is DFQATT and CDR2 is SNEGSKA (reference sequence). The V end was cut by 2 bases, the J end by 5 bases, with 25 bases between.